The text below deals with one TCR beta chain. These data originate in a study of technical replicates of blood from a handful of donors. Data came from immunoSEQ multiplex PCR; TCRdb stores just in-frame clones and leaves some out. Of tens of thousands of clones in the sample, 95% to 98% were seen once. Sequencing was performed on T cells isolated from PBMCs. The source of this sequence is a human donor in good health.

CDR3 sequence reads: CASSQEAGGTRTETQYF. Written as DNA, the CDR3 is TGTGCCAGCAGCCAGGAGGCGGGCGGGACTAGGACGGAGACCCAGTACTTC. This chain connects TRBV4-2 to TRBJ2-5; 8 bases match TRBD2. The V gene end was trimmed by 3 bases and the J gene end by 5 bases; junction bases not matched to a gene: 14. The length of the CDR3 is 17 residues. Germline CDR1 reads LGHNA; CDR2 reads YNFKEQ.